This T cell receptor (beta chain) was sequenced for a study of cytomegalovirus exposure and HLA in healthy donors. About this clone itself: Its matching antigen is unknown.

The V segment lost 6 bases and the J segment 4 bases; nucleotides outside the gene matches: 6. The CDR3 has 14 residues. The germline gives CDR1 SGHTA, CDR2 FQGNSA. Both 60 Vbeta primers and 13 Jbeta primers went into the PCR. Sequencing was performed with immunoSEQ multiplex PCR; in TCRdb, only in-frame clones are kept and a portion is missing. The table lists about 200,000 clones, roughly 80% of them singletons. Points from the study as a whole: Associated with cytomegalovirus, according to the listing, were around 160 TCR beta chains. A later analysis associated 15,000 or so TCR beta sequences with HLA alleles at a 0.05 false discovery rate.

The origin of this receptor is a man in his thirties or forties in good health and CMV-seronegative. Sequences were obtained from PBMCs. V is TRBV7-2 and J is TRBJ2-1, with 7 positions matching TRBD1. Here the CDR3 reads CASRPGTEYNEQFF. In DNA, the CDR3 is TGTGCCAGCAGGCCCGGGACAGAATACAATGAGCAGTTCTTC.